Described below is a single T cell receptor beta chain sequence and its context. The data were obtained in a study of a mutant IDH1 vaccine in newly diagnosed glioma. Time point given: baseline, week 1 (first vaccination visit). Treatment here: pre-vaccination baseline after standard-of-care therapy. The method was immunoSEQ multiplex PCR; TCRdb's version includes in-frame clones alone and lacks a portion of them. This sample yields about 50,000 clones, of which 86% are seen a single time; around 2.5% belongs to the top ten. This TCR derives from a man aged 35-49 years with glioma. The specimen was PBMCs, collected from a glioma patient treated with radiotherapy, temozolomide or both.

The CDR3 region has the DNA TGCGCCAGCAGCTCCTGGATAGCGGGAAACAATGAGCAGTTCTTC. It yields the protein CASSSWIAGNNEQFF. The V gene is TRBV4-1, the J gene TRBJ2-1; 8 bases map to TRBD2. This CDR3 is built from 15 residues. The V and J ends lost 5 bases and 5 bases, in that order; junction bases with no gene match: 8. Germline-derived CDR1 and CDR2 are MGHRA and YSYEKL.